This TCR beta chain is drawn from a study of T cells expressing NK-cell markers (dated by TCRdb to between 2020 and 2021). Regarding the study in general: In sorted CD3+CD56+NKG2C+, CD3+CD56+NKG2C- and CD3+CD56-NKG2C+ T-cell subsets from eight donors, TCR beta-chain repertoires were profiled. Among the eight sequenced donors, only one was HCMV-seronegative, while the other seven were HCMV-seropositive. The study sequenced eight donors, all healthy volunteers chosen at random: three men and five women. Illumina HiSeq 2000/2500, MiSeq or NextSeq was used to sequence libraries as 2 x 150 bp reads. Beyond this particular receptor, the publication reports: In several donors, the dominant CD3+CD56+NKG2C+ clonotypes were found to rank among the top 10 CD8+ clonotypes and to make up about 1.0-7.5% of CD8+ T cells. Whether the expanded NKG2C-expressing T cell clones were specific for HCMV antigens was left unclear. Those dominant clonotypes were again the most abundant among CD3+CD56-NKG2C+ cells in a few donors, at roughly 25-65%.

Instrument used: Illumina HiSeq 2000. 5'RACE template switching, by which a universal primer site and unique molecular identifiers were added, was used to make TCR beta cDNA libraries. Synthesis of cDNA was primed from the TCR beta constant segment and was followed by two consecutive PCR amplification steps. On the study's bioinformatics: MIGEC was used to demultiplex reads and group the reads by UMI, and MiTCR was used to assemble and quantify clonotypes. To remove erroneous sequences, TCR cDNA sequences were retained only when supported by two or more reads. The tcR package was used for downstream repertoire analysis, and clonotypes were matched across fractions by CDR3 nucleotide sequence plus V segment. VDJmatch was used to annotate antigen specificity against VDJdb, with one amino acid substitution in CDR3 permitted. Reads reprocessed by TCRdb are summarized as one entry per CDR3 protein sequence, and DNA is absent. Here the V and J calls rest on TCRdb's processing, not on the authors' analysis. The table of this sample itemizes 400,000 to 450,000 distinct CDR3 sequences. 6% to 9.5% of the sample rests with the top ten.

To determine HCMV serostatus, a commercial ELISA kit was used to detect HCMV-specific IgG in serum. Ficoll density gradient centrifugation was used to isolate peripheral blood mononuclear cells from blood. The germline V gene encodes CDR1 MGHDK and CDR2 SYGVNS. The CDR3 contains 15 residues, cysteine and phenylalanine counted. No DNA is given. Worth noting for this clonotype: Which antigen it targets is not known.

This TCR derives from a woman aged 18-69 years in good health. This sequence uses TRBV25-1 and TRBJ1-6; TCRdb proposes TRBD1, but this gene call is untestable without DNA. Sequencing was performed on blood T cells: a sorted CD56 or NKG2C T cell subset, CD4+ or CD8+ T cells, or bulk PBMC T cells (not recorded which). The encoded CDR3 is CASSAAQGAVSPLHF.